This T cell receptor (beta chain) was sequenced in a study of T cell repertoires in cytomegalovirus infection. Details on this clonotype: The antigen is not known.

TCRdb recomputed calls from the reads with MiXCR, one row per CDR3 protein. The table lists roughly 51,000 distinct CDR3 sequences, around 20% of them singletons, with less than 30% in the top ten. Trimming shortened V by 4 bases and J by 3 bases, and 3 bases separated the two germline ends. This CDR3 contains 11 residues. CDR1 and CDR2 from the germline V gene are SGHVS and FQNEAQ. Sequencing was performed on CD8+ T cells from cultured PBMCs, taken from culture after CMV antigen stimulation. The rearrangement uses TRBV7-8 and TRBJ1-2; D is uncertain. The receptor's source is a human donor in good health (CMV status not recorded). Some clones in this sample may be carry-over from other donors' samples. The CDR3 here is CASSSDYGYTF. The DNA for the CDR3 is TGTGCCAGCAGCTCAGACTATGGCTACACCTTC.